What follows describes a single T cell receptor beta chain. The CDR3 length is 20 residues. J gave up 3 bases and V 4 bases, and 22 bases lay outside the gene matches. Germline CDR1 and CDR2: SGHVS and FNYEAQ. The sample is drawn from a study of shared clonotypes between healthy human individuals. Assay used: immunoSEQ multiplex PCR; TCRdb lists only in-frame clones, some missing. The table has hundreds of thousands of clones, approximately 96% seen once. Naive CD8 cells, CD45RO-negative and positively selected for CCR7, excluded terminally differentiated effector memory CD45RA+ cells. The receptor's source is a woman aged 25 to 39 in good health. This chain joins TRBV7-6 and TRBJ2-7; 9 positions match TRBD2. The sample consisted of naive CD8+ T cells sorted from blood. The CDR3: CASSSQSDGQLAGDRYEQYF. The CDR3 region has the DNA TGTGCCAGCAGCTCGCAATCGGACGGACAGTTAGCGGGAGATCGCTACGAGCAGTACTTC.